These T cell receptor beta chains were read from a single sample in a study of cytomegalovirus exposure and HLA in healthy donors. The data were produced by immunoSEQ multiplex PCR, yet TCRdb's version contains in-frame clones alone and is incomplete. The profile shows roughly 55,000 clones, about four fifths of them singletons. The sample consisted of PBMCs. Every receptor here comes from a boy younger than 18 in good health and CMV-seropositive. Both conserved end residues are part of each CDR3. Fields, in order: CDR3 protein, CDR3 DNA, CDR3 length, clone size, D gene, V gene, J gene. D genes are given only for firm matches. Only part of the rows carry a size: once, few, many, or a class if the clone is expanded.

CASSPMIGETQYF	TGTGCCAGCAGTCCTATGATTGGTGAGACCCAGTACTTC	13	NA	NA	TRBV6-5	TRBJ2-5
CASSDRGPTYEQYF	TGTGCCAGTAGTGACAGGGGGCCAACCTACGAGCAGTACTTC	14	once	TRBD1	TRBV6-6	TRBJ2-7
CASSTGILRGEQYF	TGTGCCAGCAGCACCGGCATTTTAAGGGGCGAGCAGTACTTC	14	NA	NA	TRBV11-1	TRBJ2-7
CASSREGARGYTF	TGTGCCAGCAGTCGGGAGGGGGCGCGTGGCTACACCTTC	13	few	TRBD1	TRBV6-5	TRBJ1-2
CASRPQGARSPLHF	TGTGCCAGCCGACCACAGGGGGCGCGATCACCCCTCCACTTT	14	NA	TRBD1	TRBV27	TRBJ1-6
CASSIGLYSTDTQYF	TGTGCCAGCAGCATAGGACTATACAGCACAGATACGCAGTATTTT	15	few	NA	TRBV9	TRBJ2-3
CASSESAGSYYEQYF	TGCGCCAGCAGTGAGTCGGCCGGGAGCTACTACGAGCAGTACTTC	15	NA	NA	TRBV10-1	TRBJ2-7
CASSPQGGRDGYTF	TGCGCCAGCAGCCCCCAAGGGGGAAGGGACGGCTACACCTTC	14	NA	NA	TRBV5-1	TRBJ1-2
CASSFPTGGSTDTQYF	TGTGCCAGCAGCTTTCCCACGGGAGGGAGCACAGATACGCAGTATTTT	16	NA	TRBD2	TRBV11-2	TRBJ2-3
CASSLKVSGGVEKLFF	TGTGCCAGCAGTTTGAAAGTTAGTGGAGGGGTTGAAAAACTGTTTTTT	16	NA	NA	TRBV27	TRBJ1-4
CSVAVGGGGEKLFF	TGCAGCGTTGCTGTAGGGGGCGGTGGTGAAAAACTGTTTTTT	14	NA	TRBD1	TRBV29-1	TRBJ1-4
CASTQEGVDTF	TGTGCCAGCACCCAAGAGGGGGTCGACACCTTC	11	NA	NA	TRBV2	TRBJ1-2
CASSRGGEGLVNEQFF	TGTGCCAGCAGCCGGGGGGGAGAGGGATTGGTCAATGAGCAGTTCTTC	16	NA	TRBD2	TRBV7-6	TRBJ2-1
CASSSDTEAFF	TGTGCCAGCAGCTCTGACACTGAAGCTTTCTTT	11	few	NA	TRBV5-4	TRBJ1-1
CATEAGNTEAFF	TGTGCCACCGAGGCTGGGAACACTGAAGCTTTCTTT	12	few	NA	TRBV6-1	TRBJ1-1
CASSFYTGTEAFF	TGTGCCAGCAGCTTCTACACGGGAACTGAAGCTTTCTTT	13	few	NA	TRBV5-5	TRBJ1-1
CASSHPDHMRGQETQYF	TGTGCCAGCAGCCACCCCGACCATATGAGGGGGCAAGAGACCCAGTACTTC	17	NA	NA	TRBV11-2	TRBJ2-5
CASSLESANYGYTF	TGTGCCAGCAGCTTAGAGAGCGCTAACTATGGCTACACCTTC	14	few	NA	TRBV7-9	TRBJ1-2
CASGSPNTGELFF	TGCGCCAGCGGCAGTCCGAACACCGGGGAGCTGTTTTTT	13	NA	NA	TRBV10-1	TRBJ2-2
CASSRPGHLSNQPQHF	TGTGCCAGCAGCCGCCCGGGACATTTGAGCAATCAGCCCCAGCATTTT	16	NA	NA	TRBV21-1	TRBJ1-5
CASSLANSVEQYF	TGTGCCAGCAGCTTAGCTAATAGCGTGGAGCAGTACTTC	13	NA	NA	TRBV7-9	TRBJ2-7
CASSSVDTGGYSPLHF	TGTGCCAGCAGCTCGGTAGATACAGGGGGTTATTCACCCCTCCACTTT	16	NA	TRBD1	TRBV28	TRBJ1-6
CASSVELSTEQFF	TGTGCCAGCAGCGTAGAACTTTCCACTGAGCAGTTCTTC	13	NA	NA	TRBV9	TRBJ2-1
CASSRTGQSYNEQFF	TGCGCCAGCAGTCGGACTGGACAGTCCTACAATGAGCAGTTCTTC	15	NA	NA	TRBV4-1	TRBJ2-1
CASSFRTGRRDTEAFF	TGTGCCAGCAGCTTCCGGACAGGAAGAAGGGACACTGAAGCTTTCTTT	16	NA	TRBD1	TRBV27	TRBJ1-1
CASRPPPGQGSYEQYF	TGTGCCAGCAGGCCGCCACCGGGACAGGGATCCTACGAGCAGTACTTC	16	NA	TRBD1	TRBV2	TRBJ2-7
CASNWGRDQETQYF	TGCGCCAGCAATTGGGGCCGGGACCAAGAGACCCAGTACTTC	14	NA	NA	TRBV5-1	TRBJ2-5
CASRATSGGDYEQYF	TGCGCCAGCAGAGCGACTAGCGGGGGAGACTACGAGCAGTACTTC	15	NA	TRBD2	TRBV4-1	TRBJ2-7
CASRARTGVPDIQYF	TGTGCCAGCAGGGCCAGAACAGGGGTCCCAGACATTCAGTACTTC	15	NA	TRBD1	TRBV5-8	TRBJ2-4
CASRTGYSNQPQHF	TGTGCCAGCAGAACAGGGTATAGCAATCAGCCCCAGCATTTT	14	once	NA	TRBV2	TRBJ1-5
CASSYRDRGYEQYF	TGTGCCAGCAGTTACCGAGACAGGGGTTACGAGCAGTACTTC	14	NA	TRBD1	TRBV6-5	TRBJ2-7
CASSLAAGYEQYF	TGCGCCAGCAGCTTGGCCGCCGGCTACGAGCAGTACTTC	13	once	NA	TRBV5-1	TRBJ2-7
CASSFGGNTEAFF	TGTGCCAGCAGCTTCGGGGGGAACACTGAAGCTTTCTTT	13	NA	NA	TRBV7-9	TRBJ1-1
CASSSGQGSYEQYF	TGTGCCAGCAGCAGTGGACAGGGGTCCTACGAGCAGTACTTC	14	NA	TRBD1	TRBV11-3	TRBJ2-7
CASKVRQTEETQYF	TGTGCCAGCAAAGTTCGACAGACGGAAGAGACCCAGTACTTC	14	NA	NA	TRBV7-9	TRBJ2-5
CASSSDRVNTEAFF	TGTGCCAGCAGTTCGGACAGGGTGAACACTGAAGCTTTCTTT	14	once	TRBD1	TRBV7-2	TRBJ1-1
CASSPGGVYRGGTEAFF	TGTGCCAGCAGCCCCGGGGGGGTTTACAGGGGAGGGACTGAAGCTTTCTTT	17	NA	TRBD1	TRBV11-2	TRBJ1-1
CAISYTGTGEKLFF	TGTGCCATTTCATATACCGGGACAGGGGAAAAACTGTTTTTT	14	NA	TRBD1	TRBV7-9	TRBJ1-4
CASSVAGGISYNEQFF	TGTGCCAGCAGCGTAGCGGGGGGGATCTCCTACAATGAGCAGTTCTTC	16	once	TRBD2	TRBV9	TRBJ2-1
CASNGAGTFTGELFF	TGTGCCAGTAACGGGGCAGGGACTTTCACCGGGGAGCTGTTTTTT	15	NA	NA	TRBV19	TRBJ2-2
CASSQYPPGGKTEAFF	TGTGCCAGCAGCCAATACCCCCCAGGGGGGAAAACTGAAGCTTTCTTT	16	once	TRBD1	TRBV14	TRBJ1-1
CASRDSRTETQYF	TGTGCCAGCCGGGACAGCCGTACAGAGACCCAGTACTTC	13	NA	TRBD1	TRBV6-5	TRBJ2-5
CASSGTGRGEAFF	TGCGCCAGCAGCGGGACAGGGAGAGGTGAAGCTTTCTTT	13	once	TRBD1	TRBV5-1	TRBJ1-1
CASKEGLFYEQYF	TGTGCCAGCAAGGAGGGACTGTTCTACGAGCAGTACTTC	13	once	NA	TRBV6-1	TRBJ2-7
CASRSQGKNQPQHF	TGTGCCAGCAGATCACAGGGGAAAAATCAGCCCCAGCATTTT	14	NA	TRBD1	TRBV7-8	TRBJ1-5
CASSPGDRVVGYTF	TGTGCCAGCAGTCCAGGTGACAGGGTCGTAGGCTACACCTTC	14	NA	TRBD1	TRBV27	TRBJ1-2
CASSSTLPGDPRTEAFF	TGTGCCAGCAGCTCTACCTTACCTGGAGACCCGAGGACTGAAGCTTTCTTT	17	NA	NA	TRBV11-2	TRBJ1-1
CASSSWSGANSPLHF	TGTGCCAGCAGTAGTTGGTCGGGAGCAAATTCACCCCTCCACTTT	15	NA	NA	TRBV27	TRBJ1-6
CATTGTGELFF	TGTGCCACCACAGGGACCGGGGAGCTGTTTTTT	11	NA	NA	TRBV19	TRBJ2-2
CAERGGTGSMEGYTF	TGTGCCGAACGAGGTGGGACAGGGAGCATGGAAGGCTACACCTTC	15	NA	TRBD1	TRBV2	TRBJ1-2
CASSLVGGYEQYF	TGTGCCAGCAGCTTAGTCGGAGGCTACGAGCAGTACTTC	13	NA	NA	TRBV7-9	TRBJ2-7
CASSVQGASYEQYF	TGTGCCAGCAGCGTCCAGGGGGCTTCCTACGAGCAGTACTTC	14	NA	TRBD1	TRBV9	TRBJ2-7
CASSTEDSYEQYF	TGTGCCAGCAGTACCGAGGACAGCTACGAGCAGTACTTC	13	NA	NA	TRBV6-5	TRBJ2-7
CSASRGGETQYF	TGCAGCGCGAGCCGGGGTGGGGAGACCCAGTACTTC	12	NA	NA	TRBV29-1	TRBJ2-5
CASSPVWSQETQYF	TGTGCTAGCAGCCCAGTTTGGTCCCAAGAGACCCAGTACTTC	14	NA	NA	TRBV7-7	TRBJ2-5
CASRGDRSGNTIYF	TGTGCCAGCAGGGGGGACAGATCTGGAAACACCATATATTTT	14	NA	TRBD1	TRBV25-1	TRBJ1-3
CASSYSTGGGYTF	TGTGCCAGCAGTTACTCGACCGGGGGAGGCTACACCTTC	13	NA	NA	TRBV6-5	TRBJ1-2
CASSANREDTQYF	TGTGCCAGCAGCGCCAACAGGGAGGATACGCAGTATTTT	13	NA	NA	TRBV11-1	TRBJ2-3
CATQGLLTFGNTIYF	TGTGCCACCCAGGGACTCCTTACGTTTGGAAACACCATATATTTT	15	few	NA	TRBV15	TRBJ1-3
CASSQGGSSGVAGELFF	TGTGCCAGCAGCCAAGGGGGCTCTAGCGGGGTGGCCGGGGAGCTGTTTTTT	17	NA	TRBD2	TRBV4-2	TRBJ2-2